Below, 15 T cell receptor beta chains from the same sample are listed, as sequenced in a study of blood T cell repertoires in COVID-19. Here immunoSEQ multiplex PCR was the method, and the copy in TCRdb shows in-frame clones only, minus some. The profile shows 150,000 to 200,000 clones, approximately 74% of them singletons. The sample comprised peripheral blood. These receptors all stem from an elderly woman with acute or convalescent COVID-19.

This chain joins TRBV12-3 or TRBV12-4 and TRBJ1-4; D gene ambiguous. Trimming cost V 1 base and J 13 bases, with 13 bases left between them. The CDR3 has 13 amino acids. CDR3 loop: CASSLVARGVLFF. For the CDR3, the DNA is TGTGCCAGCAGTTTAGTAGCCAGAGGTGTACTGTTTTTT.

The rearrangement joins TRBV7-2 to TRBJ1-1, with 7 bases matching TRBD1. CDR3 length: 13 amino acids. CDR1 and CDR2 from the germline V gene are SGHTA and FQGNSA. Trimming removed 5 bases from V and 2 bases from J; junction bases left unmatched: 2. CDR3 protein: CASSGQDNTEAFF. The CDR3, as DNA: TGTGCCAGCAGCGGACAGGATAACACTGAAGCTTTCTTT.

The chain joins TRBV7-9 to TRBJ1-2; TRBD1 matches 8 bases. Trimming took 7 bases from V and 5 from J; bases not matched to a gene: 12. This CDR3 comprises 15 residues. Germline V gene data show CDR1 as SEHNR and CDR2 as FQNEAQ (reference sequence). CDR3 nucleotides: TGTGCCAGCACATCCGGGACAGGATCGCCTTATGGCTACACCTTC. Translated: CASTSGTGSPYGYTF.

This clone was counted a single time. The rearrangement links TRBV27 to TRBJ2-5; D may be TRBD1 (5 bases). Germline lookup yields CDR1 MNHEY and CDR2 SMNVEV (reference sequence). This CDR3 contains 14 residues. Between the trimmed V and J ends, which lost 8 bases and 2 bases, there was a span of 15 bases. The CDR3 protein is CASFGAGGQETQYF. In nucleotides, the CDR3 is TGTGCCAGCTTTGGGGCAGGTGGACAAGAGACCCAGTACTTC.

The V and J genes are TRBV5-1 and TRBJ1-1; 9 bases are shared with TRBD1. V lost 4 bases and J lost 5; bases outside the gene matches: 6. This CDR3 region has 14 residues. Germline lookup yields CDR1 SGHRS and CDR2 YFSETQ. In DNA form, the CDR3 reads TGCGCCAGCAGCCCGGGACAGGGTAATACTGAAGCTTTCTTT. This gives the protein CASSPGQGNTEAFF.

The chain employs TRBV7-9 and TRBJ1-4; D remains unclear. Germline-derived CDR1 and CDR2 are SEHNR and FQNEAQ (reference sequence). The CDR3 spans 15 residues. Trimming pared 5 bases from V and 2 bases from J, leaving 12 bases between. CDR3 residues: CASSTDPGTNEKLFF. In nucleotides, the CDR3 is TGTGCCAGCAGCACCGACCCGGGGACTAATGAAAAACTGTTTTTT.

This clone occurred a few times. DNA for the CDR3: TGTGCCAGCAGCCCGACACGGACTGGAAACACCATATATTTT. Translated, it gives CASSPTRTGNTIYF. The chain has TRBV7-8 and TRBJ1-3; no definite D call. This CDR3 spans 14 amino acids. The germline V gene has CDR1 SGHVS and CDR2 FQNEAQ. Trimming cost V 5 bases and J 2 bases, with 10 bases left between them.

The gene calls are TRBV9 and TRBJ2-3, with unresolved D. Trimming left V 4 bases short and J 1 base short, with 13 bases between. This CDR3 is 15 amino acids long. CDR1 is SGDLS, CDR2 YYNGEE, per germline. CDR3 in amino acids: CASSRAIPGTDTQYF. The CDR3 DNA reads TGTGCCAGCAGCAGAGCCATCCCCGGCACAGATACGCAGTATTTT.

The rearrangement joins TRBV10-3 to TRBJ2-1; 9 nucleotides line up with TRBD2. V gave up 1 base and J gave up 7 bases; unmatched junction bases: 8. This CDR3 comprises 16 residues. Germline loops: CDR1 ENHRY, CDR2 SYGVKD. CDR3 DNA sequence: TGTGCCATCAGTGAGTTAGCGGGAGTTATTGGGAATGAGCAGTTCTTC. As protein: CAISELAGVIGNEQFF.

This clone has only a few counts. This chain connects TRBV9 to TRBJ2-1, with TRBD2 matching 9 bases. This CDR3 has 16 residues. Germline lookup yields CDR1 SGDLS and CDR2 YYNGEE. Germline trimming cut 8 bases from V and 0 bases from J; bases unmatched to any gene: 9. CDR3 DNA: TGTGCCAGTGGCTTAAGCGGGAGGCCCTCCTACAATGAGCAGTTCTTC. This encodes CASGLSGRPSYNEQFF.

The rearrangement uses TRBV5-1 and TRBJ1-1; D unresolved. Trimming shortened V by 4 bases and J by 4 bases, and 8 bases separated the two germline ends. The CDR3 runs to 12 residues. Germline CDR1 and CDR2: SGHRS and YFSETQ. The CDR3 DNA sequence: TGCGCCAGCAGCCCGGGAGGCACTGAAGCTTTCTTT. Translation gives CASSPGGTEAFF.

The chain carries TRBV11-3 and TRBJ2-3; TRBD2 matches 12 bases. V shed 5 bases and J 0 bases; nucleotides not matched to a gene: 3. The CDR3 is made up of 16 amino acids. The germline V gene has CDR1 SGHNT and CDR2 YENEEA. The DNA of the CDR3 is TGTGCCAGCAGCAGACTAGCGGGAGCTAGCACAGATACGCAGTATTTT. Residues: CASSRLAGASTDTQYF.

The rearrangement links TRBV4-3 to TRBJ2-6; TRBD2 might be the D (5 bases). Germline V gene data show CDR1 as LGHNA and CDR2 as YSLEER. CDR3 length equals 15 residues. Trimming stripped 1 base from V and 3 bases from J, with 7 bases between. This CDR3 reads CASSQVGVGANVLTF. For the CDR3, the DNA is TGCGCCAGCAGCCAAGTCGGGGTTGGGGCCAACGTCCTGACTTTC.

A single count supports this clone. This chain's CDR3 is CASSSPGQTTGELFF. CDR3 coding DNA: TGTGCCAGCAGTTCGCCGGGACAAACGACCGGGGAGCTGTTTTTT. The genes are TRBV28 and TRBJ2-2, with D tentatively TRBD1 (6 bases). This CDR3 region has 15 residues. Trimming took 4 bases from V and 5 from J, leaving 14 bases between them. Germline loops: CDR1 MDHEN, CDR2 SYDVKM.

This clone came up once. V usage is TRBV6-6 and J usage is TRBJ1-5; 8 positions match TRBD1. This CDR3 region has 15 residues. Germline trimming cut 0 bases from V and 7 bases from J; bases unmatched to any gene: 5. From germline, CDR1 is MNHNY and CDR2 SVGAGI (reference sequence). The CDR3 DNA follows: TGTGCCAGCAGTTACTCAGGACAGGGTCGCCAGCCCCAGCATTTT. Its protein is CASSYSGQGRQPQHF.